This TCR beta chain was captured in a study of neoadjuvant anti-PD-1 for oral cavity cancer. Study-level background: Before surgery, most patients got three to four biweekly 3 mg/kg nivolumab doses.

TCRdb keeps only in-frame clones here, not all; method: immunoSEQ multiplex PCR. This sample has approximately 20,000 clones, with approximately 72% found just once. Germline V gene lookup returns CDR1 SGHNT and CDR2 YENEEA. The V end lost 1 base, the J end lost 3 bases, and 10 bases lay between the germline ends. This CDR3 contains 15 residues. Concerning this clone itself: Antigen unknown.

No culture or expansion preceded analysis of these blood cells. Findings and caveats of the study: TCR analyses covered only three patients per response group.

Material: PBMCs, obtained before nivolumab (anti-PD-1) treatment. This chain joins TRBV11-3 and TRBJ1-5, with D hard to call. This receptor was identified in a person aged 40-85 years with oral cavity squamous cell carcinoma. CDR3 nucleotides: TGTGCCAGCAGCTTAGCATTGAGGTACAATCAGCCCCAGCATTTT. This gives the protein CASSLALRYNQPQHF.